What follows are 28 T cell receptor delta chains derived from one specimen sequenced in a study of gamma-delta T cells after stem cell transplantation. TCRdb re-called clones from the RT-PCR reads using CATT. The data show 1,200 or so delta-chain clones, with around 2.6% seen just once and around 37% held by the top ten. The specimen was gamma-delta T cells. The receptors originated from a human donor. It is not recorded whose cells these are; they may come from a transplant donor.

A word on this clone: For this DNA, TCRdb reports the protein of a much larger clone, which diverges at residue 17, most likely from a read error; the protein presented here is translated directly from the DNA. The rearrangement links TRDV2 to TRDJ1, with a tentative D call TRDD2 (5 bases). CDR3 length equals 19 residues. Germline V gene sequence: CDR1 GEAIGNYY, CDR2 EKD. The CDR3 reads CACDTVSSDGGLYTDKFIF. The CDR3 coding sequence is TGTGCCTGTGACACCGTTTCCTCGGACGGCGGGCTTTACACCGATAAATTCATCTTT.

Regarding this clone: This likely came from a read error, as a far larger clone is one base away. The sample contains more than one DNA sequence encoding this CDR3. This chain uses TRDV1 with TRDJ1, with 12 bases matching TRDD3. Germline CDR1 and CDR2: TSWWSYY and QGS. The CDR3 contains 21 residues. The chain's CDR3 is CALGAIPTILGDTFFSDKLIF. CDR3 DNA sequence: TGTGCTCTTGGGGCTATACCTACCATACTGGGGGATACTTTTTTCAGCGATAAGCTCATCTTT.

As to this clone: The TCRdb protein comes from a much larger clone and disagrees with this DNA's translation at residue 5, likely due to a read error; the protein given here is derived from the DNA. This rearrangement joins TRDV2 to TRDJ1; D not resolved. The CDR3 totals 17 residues. Germline lookup yields CDR1 GEAIGNYY and CDR2 EKD. V was shortened by 3 bases and J by 8 bases, with 27 bases between the two germline ends. CDR3: CACDALLHVPYTGKLIF. CDR3 nucleotide sequence: TGTGCCTGTGACGCCTTACTCCATGTGCCTTACACCGGGAAACTCATCTTT.

Remarks on this clone: The protein recorded in TCRdb matches a much larger clone and deviates from this DNA's translation at residue 4, suggesting a read error; the protein here is obtained by translating the DNA. CDR3 region: CACGPVDTASHKLIF. The DNA for the CDR3 is TGTGCCTGTGGCCCCGTGGATACTGCGAGCCATAAACTCATCTTT. J is TRDJ1 and V is TRDV2; D might be TRDD3 (6 bases). The germline V gene has CDR1 GEAIGNYY and CDR2 EKD. This CDR3 has 15 residues. The V gene lost 5 bases and the J gene lost 6 bases, with 21 bases spanning the gap.

The chain recombines TRDV2 with TRDJ3, with 9 positions matching TRDD3. The ends lost 0 bases at V and 8 bases at J; junction bases unmatched: 7. Germline V gene lookup returns CDR1 GEAIGNYY and CDR2 EKD. This CDR3 is 17 amino acids long. CDR3 loop: CACDTVVLGEYTRQMFF. CDR3 DNA: TGTGCCTGTGACACCGTTGTACTGGGGGAGTACACCCGACAGATGTTTTTC.

In its sample, this clone was seen a few times. The protein TCRdb gives is from a much larger clone and does not agree with this DNA's translation at residue 11, likely a read error; the protein shown here comes from the DNA. The chain recombines TRDV2 with TRDJ1; D not resolved. V lost 3 bases to trimming and J lost 3 bases, with 19 bases between them. The CDR3 length is 16 residues. Germline values: CDR1 GEAIGNYY, CDR2 EKD. The CDR3 bases are TGTGCCTGTGACCTGATCGGGCGCAGGGACGCCGATAAACTCATCTTT. Protein: CACDLIGRRDADKLIF.

By share, this clone ranks as large. The chain joins TRDV2 to TRDJ1; TRDD3 matches 7 bases. This CDR3 is 17 amino acids long. Trimming removed 3 bases from V and 0 bases from J; junction bases left unmatched: 12. Germline values: CDR1 GEAIGNYY, CDR2 EKD. CDR3 residues: CACDGLVTGDNTDKLIF. The CDR3 bases are TGTGCCTGTGACGGCTTGGTCACTGGGGATAACACCGATAAACTCATCTTT.

A word on this clone: The protein held in TCRdb is that of a much larger clone and does not match this DNA's translation at residue 13, likely because of a read error; the protein shown is translated from the DNA. The rearrangement uses TRDV2 and TRDJ3, with 8 bases fitting TRDD3. CDR3 length: 18 amino acids. CDR1 and CDR2 from the germline V gene are GEAIGNYY and EKD. The CDR3 sequence is CACDSWGNDPWDIRQMFF. The CDR3 bases are TGTGCCTGTGACAGCTGGGGGAACGACCCCTGGGACATCCGACAGATGTTTTTC.

Of note for this clone: Only one base separates this from a far larger clonotype, so it likely reflects a read error. This chain links TRDV2 with TRDJ1; TRDD3 matches 8 bases. V lost 0 bases and J lost 1; bases outside the gene matches: 24. The CDR3 is 22 amino acids. The germline V gene has CDR1 GEAIGNYY and CDR2 EKD. In DNA form, the CDR3 reads TGTGCCTGTGACACCGTGGGCCTATTGGGGGATTCAGAGATTATGTCCACCGATAAACTCATCTTT. Protein sequence: CACDTVGLLGDSEIMSTDKLIF.

This clone has just a few counts. A far larger clone is a single base away, which makes a read error likely. Other DNA sequences in this sample translate to the same CDR3. The genes are TRDV2 and TRDJ1, with TRDD3 as a possible D gene (6 bases). V dropped 4 bases and J dropped 6 bases, with 20 bases sitting between them. Germline V CDR1 and CDR2: GEAIGNYY, EKD. This CDR3 is built from 15 residues. The CDR3 region is CACDPVDTASHKLIF. CDR3 DNA sequence: TGTGCCTGTGATCCCGTGGATACTGCGAGCCATAAACTCATCTTT.

Judged by abundance, this clone is medium-sized (0.01 to 0.1%). The chain links TRDV2 to TRDJ1, with 10 positions matching TRDD3. Trimming took 0 bases from V and 0 from J; bases not matched to a gene: 15. The germline V gene encodes CDR1 GEAIGNYY and CDR2 EKD. This CDR3 spans 20 amino acids. DNA of the CDR3: TGTGCCTGTGACACCGTTTCCGGGGGATACGCCACCCAGTACACCGATAAACTCATCTTT. Residues: CACDTVSGGYATQYTDKLIF.

With regard to this clone: It is likely a read error: a sequence one base away is far more abundant. The same CDR3 also results from other DNA sequences found in this sample. The chain couples TRDV2 to TRDJ1, with D tentatively TRDD3 (6 bases). Germline V gives CDR1 GEAIGNYY, CDR2 EKD. CDR3 size: 19 residues. DNA of the CDR3: TGTGCCTGCGACACCGTCGTCCGGGATAAGGGACGGAGGACCGATAAACTCATCTTT. This translates into CACDTVVRDKGRRTDKLIF.

This chain links TRDV2 with TRDJ1; D may be TRDD3 (6 bases). The CDR3 consists of 14 residues. V gave up 3 bases and J gave up 5 bases, with 15 bases separating them. Germline assignment: CDR1 GEAIGNYY and CDR2 EKD. As DNA, the CDR3 is TGTGCCTGTGACGCTGCTGGGGTAAGGGATAAACTCATCTTT. Translation: CACDAAGVRDKLIF.

This clone was counted a few times. TCRdb attributes to this sequence the protein of a much larger clone, which differs from the DNA translation at residue 4; a read error is likely, and the protein displayed is translated from the DNA. The CDR3 spells CACGTWDTRQMFF. The DNA for the CDR3 is TGTGCCTGTGGCACCTGGGACACCCGACAGATGTTTTTC. The rearrangement joins TRDV2 to TRDJ3; D is uncertain. Germline V gives CDR1 GEAIGNYY, CDR2 EKD. CDR3 length: 13 residues.

This clone occurred a few times. The protein TCRdb lists belongs to a much larger clone and differs from this DNA's translation at residue 5, which points to a read error; the protein shown is made from the DNA. This chain links TRDV2 with TRDJ1, with 7 bases that match TRDD3. Germline V gene data show CDR1 as GEAIGNYY and CDR2 as EKD. The V and J ends lost 3 bases and 3 bases, in that order; junction bases with no gene match: 18. CDR3 length: 18 residues. This chain's CDR3 is CACDEVPLTGDRADKLIF. In DNA, the CDR3 is TGTGCCTGTGACGAGGTCCCCCTTACTGGGGATAGGGCCGATAAACTCATCTTT.

This clone was seen only a few times. Since a far larger clone is one base different, this is likely a read error. Other DNA sequences in the same sample also yield this CDR3. The chain combines TRDV2 with TRDJ1; 11 nucleotides align to TRDD3. From germline, CDR1 is GEAIGNYY and CDR2 EKD. The CDR3 consists of 18 residues. CDR3 coding DNA: TGTGCCTGCGACACCCTCCTGGGGGATACCAAGGACACCGATAAACTCATCTTT. Translated: CACDTLLGDTKDTDKLIF.

This clone was detected only a few times. A read error likely explains this, since a far larger clone differs by one base. The sample carries other DNA sequences with the same CDR3. V usage is TRDV2 and J usage is TRDJ1; 7 bases match TRDD3. This CDR3 has 19 amino acids. Germline CDR1 and CDR2: GEAIGNYY and EKD. In nucleotides, the CDR3 is TGTGCCTGTGACACCGTCGCTGGGGATAACTACGGGGCTGCCGATAAACTCATCTTC. It specifies CACDTVAGDNYGAADKLIF.

Worth noting for this clone: Since a far larger clone is one base different, this is likely a read error. The same CDR3 also results from other DNA sequences found in this sample. The chain couples TRDV2 to TRDJ1, with 8 nucleotides matching TRDD3. CDR3 length equals 17 residues. CDR1 is GEAIGNYY and CDR2 is EKD in the germline V gene. The CDR3 bases are TGTGCCTGCGACACCGCGGAACTACTGGGGGCCACCGATAAACTCATCTTT. It is translated as CACDTAELLGATDKLIF.

This clone is medium-sized. A much larger clone lies one base from this, so it may be a read error. Other DNA sequences in the same sample also yield this CDR3. The chain recombines TRDV2 with TRDJ1, with D perhaps matching TRDD3 (5 bases). From germline, CDR1 is GEAIGNYY and CDR2 EKD. The CDR3 spans 17 residues. CDR3 bases: TGCGCCTGTGACACCGTCGCACCGGCGAGGGATGTCGATAAACTCATCTTT. Its protein is CACDTVAPARDVDKLIF.

The chain links TRDV2 to TRDJ1, with 11 bases fitting TRDD3. V shed 1 base, J shed 0 bases, and the junction held 9 bases outside the gene matches. Per germline, CDR1 GEAIGNYY and CDR2 EKD. The CDR3 is 18 residues long. The CDR3 loop reads CACDTLVGDTRYTDKLIF. As DNA, the CDR3 is TGTGCCTGTGACACACTAGTGGGGGATACGAGATACACCGATAAACTCATCTTT.

There are a few counts of this clone. A single base is all that separates this from a far larger clone, so a read error is likely. The chain has TRDV2 and TRDJ3, with 12 nucleotides matching TRDD3. CDR1 and CDR2 (germline): GEAIGNYY, EKD. CDR3 size: 21 residues. Trimming removed 0 bases from V and 0 bases from J; junction bases left unmatched: 8. The CDR3 is CACDTVVLGDTSSWDTRQMFF. CDR3 nucleotides: TGTGCCTGTGACACCGTTGTACTGGGGGATACCAGCTCCTGGGACACCCGACAGATGTTTTTC.

This clone was seen more than once but under ten times. One base separates it from a far larger clone, so it is likely a read error. Distinct nucleotide sequences in the sample also encode this CDR3. The CDR3 coding sequence is TGTGCCTGTGACCCAGTTGCTCTGGGGCGACTCGAAACGGCCGATAAACTTATCTTT. Translation: CACDPVALGRLETADKLIF. V usage is TRDV2 and J usage is TRDJ1; maybe TRDD3 (6 bases). Germline V gives CDR1 GEAIGNYY, CDR2 EKD. The CDR3 length is 19 residues.

This clone was seen only a few times. This is likely an artifact of a read error, given a far larger clone one base away. Different DNA sequences within this sample yield the same CDR3. This chain joins TRDV2 and TRDJ1; 7 nucleotides line up with TRDD3. This CDR3 has 15 residues. The germline V gene has CDR1 GEAIGNYY and CDR2 EKD. Here the CDR3 reads CACDVLGPYTDKLIF. The CDR3 bases are TGTGCCTGTGATGTACTGGGGCCTTACACCGATAAACTCATCTTC.

By proportion, this clone is medium-sized. This is likely an artifact of a read error, given a far larger clone one base away. V and J are TRDV2 and TRDJ1; possible D gene TRDD3, 6 bases. Germline CDR1 and CDR2: GEAIGNYY and EKD. Trimming took 1 base from V and 9 from J, leaving 17 bases between them. This CDR3 region has 14 residues. This chain's CDR3 is CACDTAGVMDELIF. CDR3 nucleotides: TGTGCCTGTGACACTGCTGGGGTGATGGATGAACTCATCTTT.

This clone was seen a handful of times. The protein that TCRdb holds for this DNA derives from a much larger clone and differs from the translated DNA at residue 9, which likely indicates a read error; the protein shown here is translated from the DNA. The genes are TRDV2 and TRDJ1; 8 nucleotides match TRDD3. This CDR3 is 20 amino acids long. V gave up 0 bases and J gave up 0 bases; unmatched junction bases: 17. Per the germline V gene, CDR1 is GEAIGNYY and CDR2 is EKD. The CDR3 sequence is CACDTVKSAGGEAYTDKLIF. The CDR3 bases are TGTGCCTGTGACACCGTTAAGAGTGCTGGGGGAGAGGCGTACACCGATAAACTCATCTTT.

Concerning this clone itself: This likely reflects a read error, since a far larger clone is one base away. The chain joins TRDV2 to TRDJ3; TRDD3 aligns across 13 bases. The J segment lost 0 bases and the V segment lost 5 bases, leaving 12 bases of the junction unmatched. The CDR3 is made up of 21 amino acids. Germline V gene lookup returns CDR1 GEAIGNYY and CDR2 EKD. CDR3 loop: CACGTATGGYGSSWDTRQMFF. The DNA for the CDR3 is TGTGCCTGTGGCACGGCTACTGGGGGATACGGGAGCTCCTGGGACACCCGACAGATGTTTTTC.

Of note for this clone: A far larger clone is just one base off, so this is likely a read error. Within the sample, other DNA sequences also encode this same CDR3. J is TRDJ1 and V is TRDV2; 12 bases line up with TRDD3. Germline V gives CDR1 GEAIGNYY, CDR2 EKD. The CDR3 spans 18 residues. Here the CDR3 DNA reads TGTGCCTGTGACACGTTACTGGGGGATACAAGGGACACCGATAAACTCATCTTC. This gives the protein CACDTLLGDTRDTDKLIF.

Relative to its sample, this clone is medium-sized. This is likely an artifact of a read error, given a far larger clone one base away. Within the sample, other DNA sequences also encode this same CDR3. The DNA for the CDR3 is TGCGCCTGTGACACCGTGGGGCCTTCTTCTTACACCGATAAACTCATCTTT. Its translation: CACDTVGPSSYTDKLIF. The rearrangement uses TRDV2 and TRDJ1; D tentatively reads TRDD2 or TRDD3 (5 bases each). Germline CDR1 GEAIGNYY, CDR2 EKD. The CDR3 loop spans 17 amino acids.